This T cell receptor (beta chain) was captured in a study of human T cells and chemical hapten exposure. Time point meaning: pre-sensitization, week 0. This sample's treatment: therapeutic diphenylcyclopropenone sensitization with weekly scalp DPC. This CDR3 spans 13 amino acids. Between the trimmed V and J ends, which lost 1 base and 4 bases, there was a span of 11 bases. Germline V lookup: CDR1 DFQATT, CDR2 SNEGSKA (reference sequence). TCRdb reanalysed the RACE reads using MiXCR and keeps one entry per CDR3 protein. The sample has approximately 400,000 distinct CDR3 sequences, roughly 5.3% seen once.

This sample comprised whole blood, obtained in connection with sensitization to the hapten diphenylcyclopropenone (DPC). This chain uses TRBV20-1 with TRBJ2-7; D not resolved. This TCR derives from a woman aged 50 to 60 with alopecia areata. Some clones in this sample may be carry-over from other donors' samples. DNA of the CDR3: TGCAGTGCTAGAGGAAGAGCGCAGTACGAGCAGTACTTC. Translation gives CSARGRAQYEQYF.